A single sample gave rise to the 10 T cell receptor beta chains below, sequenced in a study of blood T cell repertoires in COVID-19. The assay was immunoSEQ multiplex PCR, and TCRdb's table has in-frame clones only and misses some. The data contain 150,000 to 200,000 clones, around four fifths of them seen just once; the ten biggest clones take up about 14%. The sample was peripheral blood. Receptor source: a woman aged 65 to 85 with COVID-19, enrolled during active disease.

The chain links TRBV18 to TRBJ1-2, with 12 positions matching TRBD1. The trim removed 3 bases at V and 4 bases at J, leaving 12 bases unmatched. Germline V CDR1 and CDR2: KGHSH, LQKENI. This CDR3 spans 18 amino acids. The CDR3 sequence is CASSPGLGQGAHGYGYTF. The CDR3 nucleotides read TGTGCCAGCTCACCCGGACTGGGACAGGGGGCGCACGGCTATGGCTACACCTTC.

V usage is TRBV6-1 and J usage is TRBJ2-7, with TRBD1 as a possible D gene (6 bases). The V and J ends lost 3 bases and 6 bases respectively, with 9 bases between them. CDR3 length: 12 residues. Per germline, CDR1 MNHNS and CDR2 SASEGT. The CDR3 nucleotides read TGTGCCAGCAGTGATTGGGGGCTCGAGCAGTACGTC. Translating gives CASSDWGLEQYV.

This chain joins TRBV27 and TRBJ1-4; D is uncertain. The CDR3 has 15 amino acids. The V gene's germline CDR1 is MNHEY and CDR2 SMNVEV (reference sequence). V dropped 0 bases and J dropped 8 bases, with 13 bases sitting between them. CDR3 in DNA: TGTGCCAGCAGTTTATCCGGGAACACGATCGAAAAACTGTTTTTT. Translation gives CASSLSGNTIEKLFF.

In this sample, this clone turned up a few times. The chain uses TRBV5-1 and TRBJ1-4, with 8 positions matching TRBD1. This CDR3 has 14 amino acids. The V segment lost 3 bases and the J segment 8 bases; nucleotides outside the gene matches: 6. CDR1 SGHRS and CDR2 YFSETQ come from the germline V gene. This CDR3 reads CASSSGDRREKLFF. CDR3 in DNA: TGCGCCAGCAGCTCGGGGGACAGGAGGGAAAAACTGTTTTTT.

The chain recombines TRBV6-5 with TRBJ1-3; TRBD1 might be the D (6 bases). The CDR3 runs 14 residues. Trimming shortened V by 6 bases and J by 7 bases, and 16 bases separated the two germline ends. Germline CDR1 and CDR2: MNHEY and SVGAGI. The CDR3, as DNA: TGTGCCAGCAGCATCACAGGGAAATTCAACACCATATATTTT. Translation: CASSITGKFNTIYF.

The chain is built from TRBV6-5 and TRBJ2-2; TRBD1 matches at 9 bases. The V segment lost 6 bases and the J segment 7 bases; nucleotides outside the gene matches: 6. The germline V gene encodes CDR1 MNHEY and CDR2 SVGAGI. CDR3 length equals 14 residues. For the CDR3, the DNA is TGTGCCAGCAGCTGGGACAGGGCGGGCGGGGAGCTGTTTTTT. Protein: CASSWDRAGGELFF.

The CDR3 sequence: CASSLLQGASYNEQFF. The CDR3 coding sequence is TGTGCCAGCTCACTACTACAGGGGGCTTCCTACAATGAGCAGTTCTTC. The chain has TRBV18 and TRBJ2-1; 9 bases agree with TRBD1. The CDR3 covers 16 residues. Looked up from germline, CDR1 is KGHSH and CDR2 is LQKENI. V shed 4 bases and J 1 base; nucleotides not matched to a gene: 5.

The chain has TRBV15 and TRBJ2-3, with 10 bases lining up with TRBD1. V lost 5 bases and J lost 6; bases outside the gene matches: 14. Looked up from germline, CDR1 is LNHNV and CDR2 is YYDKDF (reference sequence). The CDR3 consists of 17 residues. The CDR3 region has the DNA TGTGCCACCAGCGTAAATTTTCGACAGGGGGCTCAGGATACGCAGTATTTT. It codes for CATSVNFRQGAQDTQYF.

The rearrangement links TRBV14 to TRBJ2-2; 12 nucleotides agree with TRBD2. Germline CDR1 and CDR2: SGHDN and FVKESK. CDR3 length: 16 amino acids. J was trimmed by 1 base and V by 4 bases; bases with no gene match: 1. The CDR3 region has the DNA TGTGCCAGCAGCCTGGGACTAGCGGGGAACACCGGGGAGCTGTTTTTT. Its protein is CASSLGLAGNTGELFF.

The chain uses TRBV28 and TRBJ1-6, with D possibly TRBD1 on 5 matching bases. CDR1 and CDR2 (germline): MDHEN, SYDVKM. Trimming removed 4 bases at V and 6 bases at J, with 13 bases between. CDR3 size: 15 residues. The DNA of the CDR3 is TGTGCCAGCAGTTGGCGGCAGGGCGCTAATTCACCCCTCCACTTT. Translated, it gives CASSWRQGANSPLHF.